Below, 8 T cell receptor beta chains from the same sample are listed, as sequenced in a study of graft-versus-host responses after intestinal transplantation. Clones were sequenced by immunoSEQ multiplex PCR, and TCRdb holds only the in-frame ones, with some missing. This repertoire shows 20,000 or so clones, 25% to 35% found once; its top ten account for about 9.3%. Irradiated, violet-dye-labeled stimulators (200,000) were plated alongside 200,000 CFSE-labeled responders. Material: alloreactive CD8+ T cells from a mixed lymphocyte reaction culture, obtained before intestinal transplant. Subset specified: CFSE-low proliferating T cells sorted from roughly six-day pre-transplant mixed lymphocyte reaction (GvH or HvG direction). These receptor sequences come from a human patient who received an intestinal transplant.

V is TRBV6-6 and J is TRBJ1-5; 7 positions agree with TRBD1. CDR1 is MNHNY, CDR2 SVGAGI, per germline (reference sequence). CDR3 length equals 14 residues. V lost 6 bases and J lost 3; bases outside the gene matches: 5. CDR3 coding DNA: TGTGCCAGCAGCGCTGGACAGGTCAATCAGCCCCAGCATTTT. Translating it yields CASSAGQVNQPQHF.

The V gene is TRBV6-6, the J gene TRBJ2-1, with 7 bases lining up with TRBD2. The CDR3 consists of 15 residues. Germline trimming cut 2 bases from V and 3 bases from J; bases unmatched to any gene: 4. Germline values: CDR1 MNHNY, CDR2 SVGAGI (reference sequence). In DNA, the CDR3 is TGTGCCAGCAGTTACGGGGCGGGAGTCTACAATGAGCAGTTCTTC. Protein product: CASSYGAGVYNEQFF.

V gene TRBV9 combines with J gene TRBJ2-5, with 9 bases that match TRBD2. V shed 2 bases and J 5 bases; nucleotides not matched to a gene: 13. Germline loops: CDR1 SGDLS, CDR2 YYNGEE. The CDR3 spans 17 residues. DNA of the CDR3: TGTGCCAGCAGCGTCGATGGTAGCGGGAGTAGTGGGGAGACCCAGTACTTC. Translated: CASSVDGSGSSGETQYF.

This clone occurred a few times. The CDR3 DNA reads as TGTGCCAGCAGCCAACCCAGACAGGGAGGAAAACTGTTTTTT. Protein sequence: CASSQPRQGGKLFF. V is TRBV5-6 and J is TRBJ1-4; 7 bases match TRBD1. V lost 4 bases, J lost 10 bases, and 10 bases stayed unmatched. The CDR3 runs to 14 residues. In germline, CDR1 is SGHDT, CDR2 YYEEEE. Complete variable domain (other parts from reference TRBV5-6 and TRBJ1-4): DAGVTQSPTHLIKTRGQQVTLRCSPKSGHDTVSWYQQALGQGPQFIFQYYEEEERQRGNFPDRFSGHQFPNYSSELNVNALLLGDSALYLCASSQPRQGGKLFFGSGTQLSVL.

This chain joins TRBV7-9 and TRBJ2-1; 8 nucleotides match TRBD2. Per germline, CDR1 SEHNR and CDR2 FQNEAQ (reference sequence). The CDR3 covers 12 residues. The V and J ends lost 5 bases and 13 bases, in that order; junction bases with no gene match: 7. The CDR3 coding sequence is TGTGCCAGCAGCAGAGGGACTAGGGTTCAGTTCTTC. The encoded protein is CASSRGTRVQFF.

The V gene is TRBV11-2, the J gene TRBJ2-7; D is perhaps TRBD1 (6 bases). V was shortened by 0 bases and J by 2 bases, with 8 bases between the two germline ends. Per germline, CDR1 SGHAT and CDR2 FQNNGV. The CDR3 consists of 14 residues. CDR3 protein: CASSLDAGAYEQYF. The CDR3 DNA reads TGTGCCAGCAGCTTAGATGCAGGGGCCTACGAGCAGTACTTC.

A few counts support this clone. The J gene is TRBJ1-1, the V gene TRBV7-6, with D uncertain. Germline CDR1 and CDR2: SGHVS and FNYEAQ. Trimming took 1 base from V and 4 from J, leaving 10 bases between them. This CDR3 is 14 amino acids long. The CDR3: CASSLDPERTEAFF. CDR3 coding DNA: TGTGCCAGCAGCTTAGATCCAGAGCGCACTGAAGCTTTCTTT.

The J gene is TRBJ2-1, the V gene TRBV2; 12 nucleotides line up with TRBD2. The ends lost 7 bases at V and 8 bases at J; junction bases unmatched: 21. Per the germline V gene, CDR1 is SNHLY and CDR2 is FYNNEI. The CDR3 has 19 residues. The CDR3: CASNLHRDEGTSGLDEQFF. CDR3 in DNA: TGTGCCAGCAACCTACACCGAGACGAGGGGACTAGCGGGTTGGATGAGCAGTTCTTC.